The present TCR beta chain was sequenced within a study of cytomegalovirus exposure and HLA in healthy donors. After removal of 4 bases from V and 7 bases from J, the junction contained 11 bases not matched to a gene. From germline, CDR1 is SGHAT and CDR2 FQNNGV. CDR3 size: 15 residues. The PCR employed 60 Vbeta primers together with 13 Jbeta primers. Sequencing used immunoSEQ multiplex PCR; TCRdb keeps in-frame clones, though not all of them. The sample shows approximately 180,000 clones, around 82% of them seen only once. The TCR comes from a woman between 50 and 59 years old in good health and CMV-seropositive. Sequencing used PBMCs. J is TRBJ1-2 and V is TRBV11-2, with TRBD1 identical over 8 bases. The CDR3 here is CASSYGGQGALGYTF. CDR3 nucleotides: TGTGCCAGCAGCTACGGAGGGCAGGGGGCGCTTGGCTACACCTTC.